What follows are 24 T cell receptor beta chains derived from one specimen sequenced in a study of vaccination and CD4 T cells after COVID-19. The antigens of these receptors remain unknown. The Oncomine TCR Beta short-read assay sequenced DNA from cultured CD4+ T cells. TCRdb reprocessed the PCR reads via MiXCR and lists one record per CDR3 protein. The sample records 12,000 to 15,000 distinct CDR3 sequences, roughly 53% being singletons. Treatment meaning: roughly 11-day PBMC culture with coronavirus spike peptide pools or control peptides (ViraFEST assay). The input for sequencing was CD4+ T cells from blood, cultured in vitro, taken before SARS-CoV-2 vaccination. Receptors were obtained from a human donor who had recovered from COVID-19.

The CDR3 nucleotides are TGTGCCAGCAACGACCAGGGACAGTTCTACGAGCAGTACTTC. This codes for CASNDQGQFYEQYF. The chain carries TRBV7-8 and TRBJ2-7; TRBD1 matches 7 bases. The V gene's germline CDR1 is SGHVS and CDR2 FQNEAQ. V gave up 7 bases and J gave up 3 bases; unmatched junction bases: 9. This CDR3 contains 14 residues. The full variable domain, with the rest looked up from reference TRBV7-8 and TRBJ2-7, is GAGVSQSPRYKVAKRGQDVALRCDPISGHVSLFWYQQALGQGPEFLTYFQNEAQLDKSGLPSDRFFAERPEGSVSTLKIQRTQQEDSAVYLCASNDQGQFYEQYFGPGTRLTVT.

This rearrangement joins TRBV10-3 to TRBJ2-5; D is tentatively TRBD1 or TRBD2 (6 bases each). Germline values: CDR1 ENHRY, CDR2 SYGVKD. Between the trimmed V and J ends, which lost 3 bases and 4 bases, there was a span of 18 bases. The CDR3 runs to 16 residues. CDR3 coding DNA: TGTGCCATCAGTGATAGTGGAGGGGGAGGACGAGAGACCCAGTACTTC. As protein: CAISDSGGGGRETQYF.

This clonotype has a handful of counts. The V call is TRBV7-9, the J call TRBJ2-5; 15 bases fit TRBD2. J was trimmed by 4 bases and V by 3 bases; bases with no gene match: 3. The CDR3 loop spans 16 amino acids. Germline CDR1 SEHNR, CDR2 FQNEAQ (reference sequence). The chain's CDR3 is CASSFGLAGGVETQYF. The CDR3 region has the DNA TGTGCCAGCAGCTTCGGACTAGCGGGAGGGGTAGAGACCCAGTACTTC.

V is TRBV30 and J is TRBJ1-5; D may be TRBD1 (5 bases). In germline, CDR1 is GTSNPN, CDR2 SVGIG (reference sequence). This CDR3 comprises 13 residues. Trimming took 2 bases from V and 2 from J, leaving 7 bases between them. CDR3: CAWSWDGNQPQHF. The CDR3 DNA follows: TGTGCCTGGAGTTGGGACGGCAATCAGCCCCAGCATTTT.

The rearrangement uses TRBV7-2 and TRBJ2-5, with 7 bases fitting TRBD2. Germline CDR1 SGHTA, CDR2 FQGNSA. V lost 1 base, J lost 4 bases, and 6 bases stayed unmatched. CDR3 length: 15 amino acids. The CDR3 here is CASSLVRGSGETQYF. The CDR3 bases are TGTGCCAGCAGCTTAGTTCGCGGGAGCGGAGAGACCCAGTACTTC.

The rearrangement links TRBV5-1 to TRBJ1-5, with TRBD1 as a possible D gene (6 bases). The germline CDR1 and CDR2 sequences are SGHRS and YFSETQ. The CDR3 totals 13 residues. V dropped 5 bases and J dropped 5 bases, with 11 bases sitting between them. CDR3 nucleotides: TGCGCCAGCAGAGGGGGGTTCGATCAGCCCCAGCATTTT. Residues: CASRGGFDQPQHF. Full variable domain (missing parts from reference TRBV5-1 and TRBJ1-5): KAGVTQTPRYLIKTRGQQVTLSCSPISGHRSVSWYQQTPGQGLQFLFEYFSETQRNKGNFPGRFSGRQFSNSRSEMNVSTLELGDSALYLCASRGGFDQPQHFGDGTRLSIL.

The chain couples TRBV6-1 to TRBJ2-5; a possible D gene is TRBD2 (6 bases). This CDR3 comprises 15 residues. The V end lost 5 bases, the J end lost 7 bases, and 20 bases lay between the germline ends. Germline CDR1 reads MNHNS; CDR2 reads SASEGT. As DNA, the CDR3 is TGTGCCAGCAGTCTGCGGGACCGGAGGGTGGGGACCCAGTACTTC. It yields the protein CASSLRDRRVGTQYF.

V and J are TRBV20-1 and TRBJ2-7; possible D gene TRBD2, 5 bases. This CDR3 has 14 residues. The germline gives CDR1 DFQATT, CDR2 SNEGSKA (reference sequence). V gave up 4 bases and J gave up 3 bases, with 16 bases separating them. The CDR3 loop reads CSATPSGVNYEQYF. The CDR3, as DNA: TGCAGTGCTACCCCAAGCGGAGTAAACTACGAGCAGTACTTC.

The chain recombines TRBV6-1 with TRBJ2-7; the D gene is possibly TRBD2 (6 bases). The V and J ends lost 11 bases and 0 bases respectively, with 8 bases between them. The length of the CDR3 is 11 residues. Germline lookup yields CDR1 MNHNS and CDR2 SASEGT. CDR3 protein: CAGGNSYEQYF. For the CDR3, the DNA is TGTGCCGGGGGGAACTCCTACGAGCAGTACTTC.

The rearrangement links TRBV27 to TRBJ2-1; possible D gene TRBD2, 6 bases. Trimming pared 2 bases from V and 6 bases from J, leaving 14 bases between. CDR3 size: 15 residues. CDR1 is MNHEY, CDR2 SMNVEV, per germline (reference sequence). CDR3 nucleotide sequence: TGTGCCAGCAGTTTAAGGAGGGCCCATTTCAATGAGCAGTTCTTC. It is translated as CASSLRRAHFNEQFF.

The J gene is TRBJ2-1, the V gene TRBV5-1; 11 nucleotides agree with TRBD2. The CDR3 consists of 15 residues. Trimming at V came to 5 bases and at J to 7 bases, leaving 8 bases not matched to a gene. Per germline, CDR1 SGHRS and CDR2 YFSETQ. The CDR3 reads CASSLAGGISNEQFF. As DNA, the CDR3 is TGCGCCAGCAGTTTAGCGGGAGGGATTAGTAATGAGCAGTTCTTC.

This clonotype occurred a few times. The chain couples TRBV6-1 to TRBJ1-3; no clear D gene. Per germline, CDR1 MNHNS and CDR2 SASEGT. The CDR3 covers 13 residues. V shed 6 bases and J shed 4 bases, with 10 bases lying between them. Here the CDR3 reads CASRALGGNTIYF. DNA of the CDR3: TGTGCCAGCAGAGCCCTGGGAGGAAACACCATATATTTT.

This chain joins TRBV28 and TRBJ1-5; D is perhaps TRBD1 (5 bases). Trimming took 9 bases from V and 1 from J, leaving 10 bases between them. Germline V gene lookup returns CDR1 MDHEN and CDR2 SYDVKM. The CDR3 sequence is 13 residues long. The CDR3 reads CASYDSSNQPQHF. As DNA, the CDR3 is TGTGCCAGTTATGACAGCAGCAATCAGCCCCAGCATTTT.

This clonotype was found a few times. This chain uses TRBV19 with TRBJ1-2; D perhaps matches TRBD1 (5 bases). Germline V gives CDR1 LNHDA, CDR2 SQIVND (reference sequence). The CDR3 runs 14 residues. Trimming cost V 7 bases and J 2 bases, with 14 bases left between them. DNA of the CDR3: TGTGCCAGTAAATCCCCAGGGACGAACTATGGCTACACCTTC. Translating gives CASKSPGTNYGYTF.

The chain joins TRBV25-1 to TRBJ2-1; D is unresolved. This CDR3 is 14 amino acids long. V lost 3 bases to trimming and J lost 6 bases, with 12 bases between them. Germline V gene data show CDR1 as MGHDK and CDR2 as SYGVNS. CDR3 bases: TGTGCCAGCAGTGACCCGGGCAGGACCAATGAGCAGTTCTTC. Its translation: CASSDPGRTNEQFF.

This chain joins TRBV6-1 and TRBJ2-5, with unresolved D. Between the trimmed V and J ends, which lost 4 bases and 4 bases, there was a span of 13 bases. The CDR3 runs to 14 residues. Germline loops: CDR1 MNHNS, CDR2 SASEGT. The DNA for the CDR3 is TGTGCCAGCAGTGCCGCCGGACCCCCAGAGACCCAGTACTTC. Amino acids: CASSAAGPPETQYF.

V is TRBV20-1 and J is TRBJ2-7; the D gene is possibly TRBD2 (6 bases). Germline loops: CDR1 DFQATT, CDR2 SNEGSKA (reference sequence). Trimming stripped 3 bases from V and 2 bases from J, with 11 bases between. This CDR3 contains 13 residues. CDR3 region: CSASSPGAYEQYF. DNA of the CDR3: TGCAGTGCTAGCAGTCCGGGAGCCTACGAGCAGTACTTC.

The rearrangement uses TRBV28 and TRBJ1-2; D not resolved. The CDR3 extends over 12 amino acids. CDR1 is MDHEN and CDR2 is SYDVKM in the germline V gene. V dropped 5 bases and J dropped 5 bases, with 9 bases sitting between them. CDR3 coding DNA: TGTGCCAGCAGTACGTCCCAGTATGGCTACACCTTC. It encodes CASSTSQYGYTF.

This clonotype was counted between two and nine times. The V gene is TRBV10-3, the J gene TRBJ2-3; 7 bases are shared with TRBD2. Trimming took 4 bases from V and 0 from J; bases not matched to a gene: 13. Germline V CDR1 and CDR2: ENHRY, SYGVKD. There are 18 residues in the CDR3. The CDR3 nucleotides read TGTGCCATCAGTGGAGGATCCGGTAGCGGGTCTAGCACAGATACGCAGTATTTT. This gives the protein CAISGGSGSGSSTDTQYF.

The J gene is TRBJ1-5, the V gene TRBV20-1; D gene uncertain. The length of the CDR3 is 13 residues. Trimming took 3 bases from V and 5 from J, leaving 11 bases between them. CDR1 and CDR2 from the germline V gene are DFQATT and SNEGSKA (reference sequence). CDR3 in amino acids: CSARVKSDQPQHF. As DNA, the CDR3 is TGCAGTGCTAGGGTAAAGTCGGATCAGCCCCAGCATTTT.

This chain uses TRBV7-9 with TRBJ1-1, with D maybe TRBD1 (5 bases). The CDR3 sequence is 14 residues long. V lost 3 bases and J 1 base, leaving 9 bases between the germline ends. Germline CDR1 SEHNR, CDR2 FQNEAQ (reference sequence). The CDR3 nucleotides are TGTGCCAGCAGCTTTACCGGGACGAACACTGAAGCTTTCTTT. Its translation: CASSFTGTNTEAFF. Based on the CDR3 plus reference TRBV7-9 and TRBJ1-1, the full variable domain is DTGVSQNPRHKITKRGQNVTFRCDPISEHNRLYWYRQTLGQGPEFLTYFQNEAQLEKSRLLSDRFSAERPKGSFSTLEIQRTEQGDSAMYLCASSFTGTNTEAFFGQGTRLTVV.

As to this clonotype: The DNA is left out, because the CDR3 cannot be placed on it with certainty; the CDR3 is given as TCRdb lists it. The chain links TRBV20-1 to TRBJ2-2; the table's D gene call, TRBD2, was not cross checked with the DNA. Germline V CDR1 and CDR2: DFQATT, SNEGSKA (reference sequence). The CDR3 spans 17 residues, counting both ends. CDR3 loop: CSARDLQRGSFAGELFF.

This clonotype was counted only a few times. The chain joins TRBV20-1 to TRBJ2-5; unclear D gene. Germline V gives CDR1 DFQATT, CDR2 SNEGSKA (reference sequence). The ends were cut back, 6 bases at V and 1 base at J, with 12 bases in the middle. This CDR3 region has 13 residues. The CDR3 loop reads CSARSGSQETQYF. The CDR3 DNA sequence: TGCAGTGCCCGATCCGGCAGCCAAGAGACCCAGTACTTC.

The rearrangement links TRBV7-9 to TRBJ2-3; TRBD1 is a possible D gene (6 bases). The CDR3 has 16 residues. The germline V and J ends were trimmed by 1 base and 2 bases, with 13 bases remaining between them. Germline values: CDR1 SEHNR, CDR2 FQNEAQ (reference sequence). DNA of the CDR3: TGTGCCAGCAGCTTAGTTGGCAGGGGTTACACAGATACGCAGTATTTT. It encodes CASSLVGRGYTDTQYF.